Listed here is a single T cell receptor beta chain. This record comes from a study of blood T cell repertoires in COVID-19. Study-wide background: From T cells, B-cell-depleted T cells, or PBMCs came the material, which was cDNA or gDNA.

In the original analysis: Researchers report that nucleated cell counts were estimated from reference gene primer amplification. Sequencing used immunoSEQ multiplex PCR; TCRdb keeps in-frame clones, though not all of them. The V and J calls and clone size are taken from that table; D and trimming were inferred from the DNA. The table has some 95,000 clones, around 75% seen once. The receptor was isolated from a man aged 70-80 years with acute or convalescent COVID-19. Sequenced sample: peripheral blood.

In DNA, the CDR3 is TGTGCCAGCAGCCAAGAGGGGAGGAATCAGCCCCAGCATTTT. Translating gives CASSQEGRNQPQHF. V and J are TRBV3-1 (or the pseudogene TRBV3-2) and TRBJ1-5; D ambiguous. With 0 bases removed from V and 4 bases from J, the gap between germline ends came to 7 bases. Germline assignment: CDR1 LGHDT and CDR2 YNNKEL (reference sequence). The CDR3 spans 14 residues.